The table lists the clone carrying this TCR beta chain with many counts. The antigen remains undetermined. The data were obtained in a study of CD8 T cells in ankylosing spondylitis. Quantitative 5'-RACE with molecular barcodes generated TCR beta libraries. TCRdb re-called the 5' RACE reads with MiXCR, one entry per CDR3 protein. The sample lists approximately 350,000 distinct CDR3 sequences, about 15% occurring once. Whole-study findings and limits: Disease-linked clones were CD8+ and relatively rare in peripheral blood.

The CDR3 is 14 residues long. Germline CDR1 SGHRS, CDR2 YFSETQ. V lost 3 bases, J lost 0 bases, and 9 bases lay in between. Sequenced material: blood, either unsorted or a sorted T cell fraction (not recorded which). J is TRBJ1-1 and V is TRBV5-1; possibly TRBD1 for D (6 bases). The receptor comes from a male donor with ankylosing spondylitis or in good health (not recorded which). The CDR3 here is CASSWGTMNTEAFF. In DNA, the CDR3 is TGCGCCAGCAGCTGGGGGACAATGAACACTGAAGCTTTCTTT. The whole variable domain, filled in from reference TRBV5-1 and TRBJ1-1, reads KAGVTQTPRYLIKTRGQQVTLSCSPISGHRSVSWYQQTPGQGLQFLFEYFSETQRNKGNFPGRFSGRQFSNSRSEMNVSTLELGDSALYLCASSWGTMNTEAFFGQGTRLTVV.